The 9 T cell receptor beta chains presented below share a single source sample, sequenced in a study of T cells in Graves' hyperthyroidism and ophthalmopathy. It was RNA transcripts that yielded the amplified TCR beta CDR3 regions. The study used the HTBI primer set for a first-round RT-PCR of the TCR CDR3. TCRdb called the multiplex PCR reads again in MiXCR, with one record for every CDR3 protein. The table lists around 420,000 distinct CDR3 sequences, around 14% of them singletons. The sequencing input was blood. The receptors stem from a woman between 18 and 30 years old with Graves' hyperthyroidism.

The chain is built from TRBV20-1 and TRBJ2-5, with 10 nucleotides matching TRBD2. The V gene's germline CDR1 is DFQATT and CDR2 SNEGSKA (reference sequence). The CDR3 runs to 16 residues. V dropped 3 bases and J dropped 5; count of bases not matched to a gene: 12. The CDR3 sequence is CSASPLSGRAAETQYF. CDR3 nucleotide sequence: TGCAGTGCTAGCCCTTTGAGCGGGAGGGCCGCGGAGACCCAGTACTTC.

About this clonotype: The junction departs from the called germline gene at one end, perhaps through a read error. DNA of the CDR3: TGCGGTGCTAGAGGCGGGATAGCCAAAAACATTCAGTACTTC. Amino acids: CGARGGIAKNIQYF. The chain links TRBV20-1 to TRBJ2-4; perhaps TRBD2 as D (6 bases). The CDR3 runs 14 residues. Germline V gene data show CDR1 as DFQATT and CDR2 as SNEGSKA (reference sequence).

This clonotype was recorded at least ten times. The chain combines TRBV20-1 with TRBJ1-2; D is possibly TRBD1 (6 bases). The V end lost 2 bases, the J end lost 7 bases, and 11 bases lay between the germline ends. The CDR3 totals 12 residues. Germline V gives CDR1 DFQATT, CDR2 SNEGSKA (reference sequence). The CDR3 sequence: CSARQGLSGYTF. CDR3 sequence (DNA): TGCAGTGCTAGACAGGGGCTCAGTGGCTACACCTTC.

This clonotype was seen at least ten times. V is TRBV12-3 or TRBV12-4 and J is TRBJ1-4; D might be TRBD1 (6 bases). V lost 1 base and J lost 6, with 9 bases in between. There are 14 residues in the CDR3. The chain's CDR3 is CASSLDRVYEKLFF. CDR3 sequence (DNA): TGTGCCAGCAGTTTAGACAGGGTTTATGAAAAACTGTTTTTT.

This clonotype has more than one count but fewer than ten. This chain connects TRBV11-2 to TRBJ2-2; 12 bases are a match to TRBD2. The CDR3 totals 17 residues. The V gene end was trimmed by 3 bases and the J gene end by 4 bases; junction bases not matched to a gene: 6. Germline CDR1 and CDR2: SGHAT and FQNNGV. CDR3 in amino acids: CASSFRLAGVSTGELFF. The CDR3, as DNA: TGTGCCAGCAGCTTCCGACTAGCGGGGGTTTCCACCGGGGAGCTGTTTTTT.

This clonotype showed up many times. The gene calls are TRBV29-1 and TRBJ2-2, with D perhaps TRBD1 or TRBD2 (5 bases each). V shed 3 bases and J shed 4 bases, with 12 bases lying between them. Germline CDR1 SQVTM, CDR2 ANQGSEA. CDR3 length: 14 amino acids. In DNA, the CDR3 is TGCAGCGTTGACCCCCTAGGGACCACCGGGGAGCTGTTTTTT. Its translation is CSVDPLGTTGELFF.

This clonotype was counted only a few times. This sequence joins TRBV20-1 and TRBJ1-2; D is possibly TRBD1 (6 bases). With 6 bases removed from V and 5 bases from J, the gap between germline ends came to 19 bases. Germline V gene sequence: CDR1 DFQATT, CDR2 SNEGSKA (reference sequence). The CDR3 contains 14 residues. CDR3 nucleotide sequence: TGCAGTGCCAGTAGGACAGCCGACTCGTATGGCTACACCTTC. This translates into CSASRTADSYGYTF.

The table lists this clonotype with many counts. The CDR3 protein is CASSQLAGGPGDEQFF. The CDR3 bases are TGTGCCAGCAGTCAACTAGCGGGAGGGCCAGGGGATGAGCAGTTCTTC. The chain combines TRBV28 with TRBJ2-1, with 13 bases that match TRBD2. There are 16 residues in the CDR3. Germline V lookup: CDR1 MDHEN, CDR2 SYDVKM. Trimming cost V 5 bases and J 8 bases; bases outside gene matches: 9.

The chain has TRBV25-1 and TRBJ2-7; 12 positions agree with TRBD2. Losses at the gene ends were 1 base for V and 3 bases for J; bases not matched to a gene: 4. CDR1 is MGHDK and CDR2 is SYGVNS in the germline V gene. The CDR3 runs 16 residues. The CDR3 bases are TGTGCCAGCAGTGAATGGGGGACTAGCGGGCGCTACGAGCAGTACTTC. Its protein product is CASSEWGTSGRYEQYF.